These 18 T cell receptor beta chains were all obtained from the same sample, sequenced in a study of blood T cells in healthy people across ages. With a J-beta primer mix and a sample-barcoded 5' primer, a second PCR ran about 7 to 12 cycles. TCRdb passed the 5' RACE reads through MiXCR, listing each CDR3 protein once. The sample includes around 500,000 distinct CDR3 sequences, more than 45% of them seen just once. The specimen was blood. Receptor source: a man older than 75 in good health.

J is TRBJ2-5 and V is TRBV20-1; D may be TRBD2 (6 bases). The CDR3 is 13 amino acids. V was pared by 0 bases and J by 11 bases, with 16 bases between. Per the germline V gene, CDR1 is DFQATT and CDR2 is SNEGSKA (reference sequence). The CDR3 sequence: CSARDGGDHGQYF. CDR3 DNA sequence: TGCAGTGCTAGAGATGGAGGGGATCACGGGCAGTACTTC.

This clonotype occurred many times. This chain connects TRBV20-1 to TRBJ2-1, with D possibly being TRBD1 or TRBD2 (6 bases each). This CDR3 contains 16 residues. Deletions cut 2 bases from V and 0 bases from J, with 14 bases between. CDR1 and CDR2 (germline): DFQATT, SNEGSKA (reference sequence). CDR3: CSARLRGGSSYNEQFF. DNA for the CDR3: TGCAGTGCTAGACTCCGAGGGGGGAGCTCCTACAATGAGCAGTTCTTC.

This chain links TRBV29-1 with TRBJ2-3; either TRBD1 or TRBD2 may fit D (5 bases each). V lost 4 bases and J 6 bases, leaving 17 bases between the germline ends. In germline, CDR1 is SQVTM, CDR2 ANQGSEA. The CDR3 loop spans 14 amino acids. The CDR3 nucleotides read TGCAGCGTTGCACCCCGGGACCCTCGGGATACGCAGTATTTT. This codes for CSVAPRDPRDTQYF.

This rearrangement joins TRBV6-5 to TRBJ2-2, with 12 bases aligning to TRBD2. This CDR3 has 18 residues. Germline loops: CDR1 MNHEY, CDR2 SVGAGI. With 7 bases clipped from V and 6 bases from J, the junction kept 15 bases outside the gene matches. CDR3 protein: CASTFQASGRAGAGELFF. CDR3 nucleotides: TGTGCCAGCACTTTTCAGGCTAGCGGGAGGGCTGGGGCCGGGGAGCTGTTTTTT.

As concerns this clonotype: One junction end disagrees with the germline gene, perhaps due to a read error. The gene calls are TRBV7-3 and TRBJ2-4; 8 nucleotides match TRBD1. The J call may be wrong; the DNA end is better matched by TRBJ2-7. In germline, CDR1 is SGHTA, CDR2 FQGTGA. This CDR3 spans 13 amino acids. The CDR3 loop reads CASSVTGGGEQYF. In DNA form, the CDR3 reads TGTGCCAGCAGCGTAACAGGGGGTGGCGAGCAGTACTTC.

The gene calls are TRBV7-2 and TRBJ2-5; perhaps TRBD2 as D (6 bases). The V end lost 5 bases, the J end lost 5 bases, and 15 bases lay between the germline ends. Germline values: CDR1 SGHTA, CDR2 FQGNSA. This CDR3 spans 14 amino acids. This CDR3 reads CASSPTRDSETQYF. The CDR3 region has the DNA TGTGCCAGCAGCCCCACCAGGGACTCGGAGACCCAGTACTTC. The complete variable domain, with remaining parts taken from reference TRBV7-2 and TRBJ2-5, reads GAGVSQSPSNKVTEKGKDVELRCDPISGHTALYWYRQSLGQGLEFLIYFQGNSAPDKSGLPSDRFSAERTGGSVSTLTIQRTQQEDSAVYLCASSPTRDSETQYFGPGTRLLVL.

The table lists this clonotype with many counts. CDR3: CASSLAGNQPQHF. As DNA, the CDR3 is TGCGCCAGCAGCTTGGCGGGGAATCAGCCCCAGCATTTT. The genes are TRBV5-1 and TRBJ1-5; D is ambiguous. This CDR3 has 13 residues. The V gene's germline CDR1 is SGHRS and CDR2 YFSETQ. The germline V and J ends were trimmed by 0 bases and 4 bases, with 5 bases remaining between them.

This clonotype was observed a handful of times. The chain links TRBV7-9 to TRBJ2-7, with 7 nucleotides matching TRBD1. This CDR3 has 16 amino acids. V gave up 4 bases and J gave up 2 bases; unmatched junction bases: 11. Germline values: CDR1 SEHNR, CDR2 FQNEAQ (reference sequence). The CDR3 DNA follows: TGTGCCAGCAGCTCCCGAACGACAGGGAGTGCCTACGAGCAGTACTTC. Residues: CASSSRTTGSAYEQYF. The whole variable domain, filled in from reference TRBV7-9 and TRBJ2-7, reads DTGVSQNPRHKITKRGQNVTFRCDPISEHNRLYWYRQTLGQGPEFLTYFQNEAQLEKSRLLSDRFSAERPKGSFSTLEIQRTEQGDSAMYLCASSSRTTGSAYEQYFGPGTRLTVT.

This clonotype was recorded a few times. The chain combines TRBV6-6 with TRBJ2-5; D is possibly TRBD1 or TRBD2 (5 bases each). Germline-derived CDR1 and CDR2 are MNHNY and SVGAGI (reference sequence). V dropped 3 bases and J dropped 2 bases, with 7 bases sitting between them. This CDR3 is built from 13 residues. This CDR3 is CASSYWGQETQYF. The CDR3 DNA reads TGTGCCAGCAGTTATTGGGGGCAAGAGACCCAGTACTTC.

V and J are TRBV7-2 and TRBJ1-1, with 7 bases lining up with TRBD1. Trimming at V came to 2 bases and at J to 6 bases, leaving 0 bases not matched to a gene. Germline V gene data show CDR1 as SGHTA and CDR2 as FQGNSA. This CDR3 contains 12 residues. CDR3 sequence (DNA): TGTGCCAGCAGCTTACAGGGGGCTGAAGCTTTCTTT. This translates into CASSLQGAEAFF.

This chain links TRBV7-9 with TRBJ1-6, with D perhaps matching TRBD1 (5 bases). CDR1 and CDR2 from the germline V gene are SEHNR and FQNEAQ (reference sequence). The CDR3 spans 15 residues. V was pared by 5 bases and J by 10 bases, with 18 bases between. The CDR3: CASSPTGTQYSPLHF. CDR3 DNA sequence: TGTGCCAGCAGCCCGACCGGGACGCAATACTCACCCCTCCACTTT.

This chain joins TRBV20-1 and TRBJ2-7, with D uncertain. This CDR3 is 16 amino acids long. Germline V lookup: CDR1 DFQATT, CDR2 SNEGSKA (reference sequence). Trimming stripped 1 base from V and 2 bases from J, with 18 bases between. The CDR3, as DNA: TGCAGTGCTAGAGCCGTAGACCGAGTCGAGACCTACGAGCAGTACTTC. The encoded protein is CSARAVDRVETYEQYF.

This clonotype was detected a few times. The gene calls are TRBV2 and TRBJ1-5; D is ambiguous. Trimming took 8 bases from V and 6 from J, leaving 11 bases between them. The CDR3 totals 12 residues. Germline V gene sequence: CDR1 SNHLY, CDR2 FYNNEI. The chain's CDR3 is CASRLTSQPQHF. CDR3 in DNA: TGTGCCAGCCGCCTAACGAGTCAGCCCCAGCATTTT. Full variable domain (missing parts from reference TRBV2 and TRBJ1-5): EPEVTQTPSHQVTQMGQEVILRCVPISNHLYFYWYRQILGQKVEFLVSFYNNEISEKSEIFDDQFSVERPDGSNFTLKIRSTKLEDSAMYFCASRLTSQPQHFGDGTRLSIL.

The V call is TRBV10-3, the J call TRBJ2-7; 7 bases are a match to TRBD1. V gave up 2 bases and J gave up 0 bases; unmatched junction bases: 1. Germline-derived CDR1 and CDR2 are ENHRY and SYGVKD. This CDR3 comprises 14 residues. This CDR3 is CAISEGQDSYEQYF. CDR3 sequence (DNA): TGTGCCATCAGTGAGGGACAGGACTCCTACGAGCAGTACTTC.

In this sample, this clonotype turned up a few times. V is TRBV20-1 and J is TRBJ2-1, with D perhaps TRBD2 (6 bases). CDR3 size: 14 residues. The V end was cut by 5 bases, the J end by 6 bases, with 17 bases between. CDR1 is DFQATT and CDR2 is SNEGSKA in the germline V gene (reference sequence). CDR3 amino acids: CSAPQGPGSNEQFF. CDR3 bases: TGCAGTGCTCCGCAGGGCCCCGGGAGCAATGAGCAGTTCTTC.

The rearrangement uses TRBV2 and TRBJ2-7; D is perhaps TRBD1 (7 bases). This CDR3 is 13 amino acids long. Trimming took 7 bases from V and 4 from J, leaving 14 bases between them. Germline CDR1 and CDR2: SNHLY and FYNNEI. This CDR3 reads CASTRGQQYEQYF. The CDR3 DNA reads TGTGCCAGCACGCGGGGACAGCAGTACGAGCAGTACTTC.

A remark on this clonotype: A read error may account for a junction end that differs from germline. The chain carries TRBV30 and TRBJ1-2; D is undetermined. Germline assignment: CDR1 GTSNPN and CDR2 SVGIG (reference sequence). This CDR3 comprises 13 residues. The CDR3 region is CTWSVGLDYGYTF. The CDR3, as DNA: TGTACCTGGAGTGTAGGACTGGACTATGGCTACACCTTC.

As to this clonotype: A much larger clonotype is one base distant, so this may be a read error. The chain carries TRBV6-5 and TRBJ2-7; D not resolved. Germline CDR1 MNHEY, CDR2 SVGAGI. There are 15 residues in the CDR3. V lost 4 bases and J lost 7, with 20 bases in between. The CDR3 loop reads CASSFRRARSLEQYF. Here the CDR3 DNA reads TGTGCCAGCAGTTTCAGACGAGCGAGATCTCTGGAGCAGTACTTC.